This T cell receptor beta chain emerged from a study of T cells after yellow fever vaccination. Study-wide points: Subsequent to the booster, the majority of primary-vaccination clones reappeared (around 96% CD4, roughly 90% CD8). FACS-sorted repertoires could contain abundant clonotypes contaminating from the bulk population.

The CDR3 runs 17 residues. V was clipped by 7 bases and J by 4 bases, with 25 bases between them. By 5'RACE template switching, TCR cDNA was produced, with a universal primer site and UMIs added in the process. A single record per CDR3 protein comes from TCRdb applying MiXCR to the 5' RACE reads. The sample consists of about 340,000 distinct CDR3 sequences, around 4.1% of them appearing once. This clonotype has only a few counts. Antigen: not known. The V call is TRBV12-3 or TRBV12-4, the J call TRBJ1-1, with TRBD1 as a possible D gene (6 bases). The sequence came from a young man who received the YFV17D yellow fever vaccine. The sequencing here drew on PBMCs, taken 5 days after the yellow fever booster vaccination. The CDR3 here is CASTPGGGGRSGTEAFF. The CDR3, as DNA: TGTGCCAGCACCCCCGGCGGGGGGGGCCGGTCGGGCACTGAAGCTTTCTTT.